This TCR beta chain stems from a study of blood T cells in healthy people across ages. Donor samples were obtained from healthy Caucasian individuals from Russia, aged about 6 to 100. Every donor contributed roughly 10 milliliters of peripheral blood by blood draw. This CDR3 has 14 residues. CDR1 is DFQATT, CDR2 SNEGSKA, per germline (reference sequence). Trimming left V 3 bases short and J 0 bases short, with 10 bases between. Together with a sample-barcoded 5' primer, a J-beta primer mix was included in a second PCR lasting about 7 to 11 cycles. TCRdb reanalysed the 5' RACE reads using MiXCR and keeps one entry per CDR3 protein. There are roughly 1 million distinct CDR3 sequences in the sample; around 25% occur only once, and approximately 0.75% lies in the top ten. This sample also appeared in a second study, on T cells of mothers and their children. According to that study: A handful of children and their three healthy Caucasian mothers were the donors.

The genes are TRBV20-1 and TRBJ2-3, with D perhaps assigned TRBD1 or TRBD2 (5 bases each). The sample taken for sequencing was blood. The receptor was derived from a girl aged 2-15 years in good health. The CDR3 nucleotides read TGCAGTGCTAGGAAAGAGGGGAGCACAGATACGCAGTATTTT. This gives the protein CSARKEGSTDTQYF.